Below, 20 T cell receptor beta chains from the same sample are listed, as sequenced in a study of cytomegalovirus exposure and HLA in healthy donors. Researchers ran the PCR with 60 Vbeta and 13 Jbeta primers. This table comes from immunoSEQ multiplex PCR, and its TCRdb copy is limited to in-frame clones, with some not included. In the table there are 160,000 or so clones, 80% of which are singletons. The sequencing input was PBMCs. These receptors were taken from a male donor in good health and CMV-seropositive.

This clone was observed a single time. The genes are TRBV27 and TRBJ1-5, with no clear D. Germline-derived CDR1 and CDR2 are MNHEY and SMNVEV (reference sequence). The ends were cut back, 2 bases at V and 6 bases at J, with 8 bases in the middle. The CDR3 sequence is 13 residues long. The chain's CDR3 is CASSLTVGQPQHF. The CDR3 region has the DNA TGTGCCAGCAGTTTAACGGTTGGTCAGCCCCAGCATTTT.

The chain recombines TRBV29-1 with TRBJ2-7, with TRBD2 matching 7 bases. The germline V gene has CDR1 SQVTM and CDR2 ANQGSEA. The CDR3 is 13 residues long. After removal of 4 bases from V and 1 base from J, the junction contained 4 bases not matched to a gene. CDR3 coding DNA: TGCAGCGTTGGGCGGGAGAGGTCCTACGAGCAGTACTTC. It encodes CSVGRERSYEQYF.

V and J are TRBV5-1 and TRBJ2-7, with TRBD2 matching 9 bases. The V segment lost 3 bases and the J segment 0 bases; nucleotides outside the gene matches: 4. This CDR3 contains 15 residues. Germline CDR1 SGHRS, CDR2 YFSETQ. As DNA, the CDR3 is TGCGCCAGCAGCTCGCTAGCGGGGAACTCCTACGAGCAGTACTTC. This gives the protein CASSSLAGNSYEQYF.

The gene calls are TRBV6-5 and TRBJ1-2; D gene unclear. The CDR3 has 13 amino acids. V lost 0 bases and J lost 7, with 9 bases in between. The germline V gene has CDR1 MNHEY and CDR2 SVGAGI. CDR3: CASSYSWRAGYTF. CDR3 in DNA: TGTGCCAGCAGTTACTCGTGGAGGGCTGGCTACACCTTC.

The J gene is TRBJ2-1, the V gene TRBV7-9; tentative D call: TRBD2 (6 bases). This CDR3 spans 17 amino acids. V gave up 4 bases and J gave up 1 base, with 17 bases separating them. The germline gives CDR1 SEHNR, CDR2 FQNEAQ (reference sequence). Written as DNA, the CDR3 is TGTGCCAGCAGCTCGGACCTGGGACTGCATTCCTACAATGAGCAGTTCTTC. This codes for CASSSDLGLHSYNEQFF.

The chain has TRBV5-4 and TRBJ2-1, with a tentative D call TRBD1 (7 bases). The CDR3 contains 11 residues. The V end was cut by 9 bases, the J end by 7 bases, with 11 bases between. Per the germline V gene, CDR1 is SGHNT and CDR2 is YYREEE (reference sequence). CDR3 DNA: TGTGCCACCCAGGGGGGAAATGAGCAGTTCTTC. Protein product: CATQGGNEQFF.

This clone was counted only a few times. This chain connects TRBV7-9 to TRBJ2-7; D call uncertain. V was pared by 4 bases and J by 4 bases, with 23 bases between. The CDR3 runs 17 residues. Germline CDR1 SEHNR, CDR2 FQNEAQ (reference sequence). CDR3 in DNA: TGTGCCAGCAGCTCAGTTGCGGCCCTAGAGAGTTGGTACGAGCAGTACTTC. Amino acids: CASSSVAALESWYEQYF. Complete variable domain (other parts from reference TRBV7-9 and TRBJ2-7): DTGVSQNPRHKITKRGQNVTFRCDPISEHNRLYWYRQTLGQGPEFLTYFQNEAQLEKSRLLSDRFSAERPKGSFSTLEIQRTEQGDSAMYLCASSSVAALESWYEQYFGPGTRLTVT.

V and J are TRBV7-9 and TRBJ2-5; 11 nucleotides line up with TRBD1. The J call may not be correct, given that the DNA end is closer to TRBJ2-7. Germline lookup yields CDR1 SEHNR and CDR2 FQNEAQ (reference sequence). The CDR3 totals 15 residues. CDR3: CASSLRDRGTYEQYF. CDR3 DNA sequence: TGTGCCAGCAGCCTCCGGGACAGGGGGACCTACGAGCAGTACTTC.

The chain carries TRBV15 and TRBJ1-3; D perhaps matches TRBD1 (5 bases). Germline CDR1 and CDR2: LNHNV and YYDKDF (reference sequence). With 0 bases removed from V and 0 bases from J, the gap between germline ends came to 12 bases. This CDR3 contains 17 residues. The DNA for the CDR3 is TGTGCCACCAGCAGAGATGGACGGGGGGACTCTGGAAACACCATATATTTT. Amino acid sequence: CATSRDGRGDSGNTIYF.

This chain links TRBV5-1 with TRBJ2-3; D may be TRBD2 (5 bases). The V gene's germline CDR1 is SGHRS and CDR2 YFSETQ. There are 15 residues in the CDR3. The germline V and J ends were trimmed by 1 base and 0 bases, with 9 bases remaining between them. This CDR3 is CASSLRSGSTDTQYF. For the CDR3, the DNA is TGCGCCAGCAGCTTGCGGAGCGGTAGCACAGATACGCAGTATTTT.

This clone showed up just a few times. CDR3 sequence (DNA): TGTGCCAGCAGCTTTGACAGGGAGGTCCCTGAAGCTTTCTTT. Translation: CASSFDREVPEAFF. The chain recombines TRBV7-9 with TRBJ1-1; 7 nucleotides line up with TRBD1. Unmatched junction bases numbered 7, after V lost 3 bases and J lost 6 bases. CDR3 length equals 14 residues. Germline V gives CDR1 SEHNR, CDR2 FQNEAQ (reference sequence).

The chain links TRBV6-1 to TRBJ1-6; D call uncertain. Germline V lookup: CDR1 MNHNS, CDR2 SASEGT. V dropped 0 bases and J dropped 7 bases, with 16 bases sitting between them. The CDR3 has 17 amino acids. This CDR3 is CASSEAGPGRGNSPLHF. CDR3 DNA sequence: TGTGCCAGCAGTGAAGCGGGCCCAGGACGGGGAAATTCACCCCTCCACTTT.

The rearrangement links TRBV19 to TRBJ1-3; D is ambiguous. V dropped 10 bases and J dropped 2 bases, with 6 bases sitting between them. Germline CDR1 LNHDA, CDR2 SQIVND (reference sequence). The CDR3 extends over 11 amino acids. The CDR3 nucleotides are TGTGCCACTAAAACTGGAAACACCATATATTTT. This sequence encodes CATKTGNTIYF. The full variable domain, rest sourced from reference TRBV19 and TRBJ1-3, is DGGITQSPKYLFRKEGQNVTLSCEQNLNHDAMYWYRQDPGQGLRLIYYSQIVNDFQKGDIAEGYSVSREKKESFPLTVTSAQKNPTAFYLCATKTGNTIYFGEGSWLTVV.

On this clone: A junction boundary mismatches the germline segment, possibly from a read error. The V gene is TRBV27, the J gene TRBJ2-7; 7 nucleotides agree with TRBD2. This CDR3 is 16 amino acids long. CDR1 MNHEY and CDR2 SMNVEV come from the germline V gene (reference sequence). The CDR3 DNA reads as TGTGCCAGCAGCTTATCGCAGGCTAGCGGACCTACGATGCAGTACTTC. This sequence encodes CASSLSQASGPTMQYF.

This chain joins TRBV2 and TRBJ2-5, with 8 bases fitting TRBD2. The J call is uncertain, as TRBJ2-7 better fits the DNA end. Germline CDR1 reads SNHLY; CDR2 reads FYNNEI. The CDR3 is 13 amino acids. CDR3 in DNA: TGTGCCAGAGCTAGCGGGCCGAACTACGAGCAGTACTTC. This encodes CARASGPNYEQYF.

J is TRBJ1-2 and V is TRBV7-9; no clear D gene. This CDR3 contains 14 residues. V lost 5 bases, J lost 7 bases, and 17 bases lay in between. Germline CDR1 is SEHNR and CDR2 is FQNEAQ (reference sequence). CDR3 in DNA: TGTGCCAGCAGCCGGGAACAGCGGCGGGGTGGCTACACCTTC. Translating it yields CASSREQRRGGYTF.

This clone is a singleton in its sample. In the same sample, other DNA sequences code for this CDR3. The V gene is TRBV29-1, the J gene TRBJ2-1, with 11 nucleotides matching TRBD2. V lost 7 bases and J lost 9; bases outside the gene matches: 17. The germline V gene encodes CDR1 SQVTM and CDR2 ANQGSEA. The CDR3 totals 16 residues. The CDR3 here is CSASPGASGRSGEQFF. In nucleotides, the CDR3 is TGCAGCGCCTCTCCCGGAGCTAGCGGGAGGTCGGGTGAGCAGTTCTTC.

The V gene is TRBV2, the J gene TRBJ2-5, with TRBD2 as a possible D gene (5 bases). The end of the DNA is better explained by TRBJ2-7, so the J call may be wrong. The CDR3 has 16 amino acids. Germline CDR1 SNHLY, CDR2 FYNNEI. The CDR3, as DNA: TGTGCCAGCAGTCTACCTACCGGACTGGGCTCCTACGAGCAGTACTTC. Translation: CASSLPTGLGSYEQYF.

The chain couples TRBV4-2 to TRBJ2-5, with a tentative D call TRBD2 (6 bases). The germline V gene encodes CDR1 LGHNA and CDR2 YNFKEQ. The CDR3 covers 14 residues. Trimming left V 1 base short and J 3 bases short, with 9 bases between. CDR3 sequence: CASSQVGLEETQYF. As DNA, the CDR3 is TGTGCCAGCAGCCAAGTGGGACTCGAAGAGACCCAGTACTTC.

The CDR3 DNA reads as TGTGCCACCAGCAGACCAGACAGAATCAACACTGAAGCTTTCTTT. It codes for CATSRPDRINTEAFF. The chain employs TRBV15 and TRBJ1-1; a possible D gene is TRBD1 (5 bases). V shed 2 bases and J shed 2 bases, with 12 bases lying between them. This CDR3 region has 15 residues. Germline V gene data show CDR1 as LNHNV and CDR2 as YYDKDF (reference sequence).